This T cell receptor (beta chain) was recovered during a study of blood T cell repertoires in COVID-19. Study at large: Nucleic acid was either cDNA or gDNA, and it came from T cells, B-cell-depleted T cells, or PBMCs.

To note about this clone: The sample contains more than one DNA sequence encoding this CDR3.

The CDR3 runs to 12 residues. V was cut by 4 bases and J by 2 bases, with 3 bases left in between. Per germline, CDR1 MDHEN and CDR2 SYDVKM. Sequencing was performed with immunoSEQ multiplex PCR; in TCRdb, only in-frame clones are kept and a portion is missing. This table holds roughly 150,000 clones, just under 80% found once. The V gene is TRBV28, the J gene TRBJ2-1, with unresolved D. The sequenced sample consisted of peripheral blood. The clonotype was recovered from an elderly woman with acute or convalescent COVID-19. Here the CDR3 reads CASSSTYNEQFF. CDR3 DNA sequence: TGTGCCAGCAGTTCCACCTACAATGAGCAGTTCTTC.